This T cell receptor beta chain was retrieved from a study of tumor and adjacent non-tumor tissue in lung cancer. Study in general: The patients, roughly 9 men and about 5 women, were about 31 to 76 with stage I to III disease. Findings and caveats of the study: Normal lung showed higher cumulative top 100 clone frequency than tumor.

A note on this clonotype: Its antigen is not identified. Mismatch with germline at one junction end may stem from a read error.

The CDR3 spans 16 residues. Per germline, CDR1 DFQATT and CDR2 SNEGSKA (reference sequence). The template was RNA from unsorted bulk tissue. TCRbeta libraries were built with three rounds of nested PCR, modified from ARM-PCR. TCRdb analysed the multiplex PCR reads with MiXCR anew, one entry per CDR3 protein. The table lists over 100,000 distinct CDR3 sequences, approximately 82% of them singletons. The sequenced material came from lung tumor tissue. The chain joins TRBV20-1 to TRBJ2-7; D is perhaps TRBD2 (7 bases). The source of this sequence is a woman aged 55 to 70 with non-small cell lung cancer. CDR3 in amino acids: CGARDGSGDITYEQHF. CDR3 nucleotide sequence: TGCGGTGCTAGAGATGGGAGCGGGGACATCACCTACGAGCAGCACTTC.